This T cell receptor (beta chain) was retrieved from a study of beta chain features in type 1 diabetes. Turning to the study itself: There was similarity between patients and healthy donors in age, gender and cell yields. Investigators examined around 98 million sorted cells across all samples.

The table lists this clone with a few counts. Antigen: not known. Study-wide findings and caveats: Type 1 diabetes patients showed a moderate but significant shortening of TCRB CDR3s in all four CD4+ subsets.

The CDR3 is 15 amino acids. Trimming removed 6 bases from V and 6 bases from J, with 20 bases in between. Germline values: CDR1 MGHDK, CDR2 SYGVNS. Of the isolated RNA, all was reverse transcribed, and so the sequenced material was expressed TCRB transcripts. Sequencing was performed with immunoSEQ multiplex PCR; in TCRdb, only in-frame clones are kept and a portion is missing. The table has hundreds of thousands of clones, roughly 10% seen once. Central memory, naive, regulatory and stem cell-like memory CD4+ cells were sorted by CD45RO/CCR7/CD25/CD127/CD95/CD27. Over 95% purity was reached by all sorted populations.

The clonotype originates from a man between 25 and 39 years old with type 1 diabetes. Sequencing input: naive CD4+ T cells from blood. This rearrangement joins TRBV25-1 to TRBJ1-2; D gene unclear. The CDR3 reads CASSRTGRESHGYTF. The CDR3 bases are TGTGCCAGCAGCCGGACCGGACGGGAATCTCATGGCTACACCTTC.